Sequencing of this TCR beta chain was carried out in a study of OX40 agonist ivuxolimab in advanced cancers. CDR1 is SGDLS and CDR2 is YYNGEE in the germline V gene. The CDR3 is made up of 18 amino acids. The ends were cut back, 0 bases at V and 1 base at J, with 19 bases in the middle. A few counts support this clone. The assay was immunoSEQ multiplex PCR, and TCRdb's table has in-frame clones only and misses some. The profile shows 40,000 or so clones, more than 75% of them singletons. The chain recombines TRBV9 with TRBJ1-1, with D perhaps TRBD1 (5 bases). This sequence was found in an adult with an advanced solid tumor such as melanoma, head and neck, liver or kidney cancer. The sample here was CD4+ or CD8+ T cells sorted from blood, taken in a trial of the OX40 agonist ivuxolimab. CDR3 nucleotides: TGTGCCAGCAGCGTAGTAGAAGTTGGGGTTGGGGCGAACACTGAAGCTTTCTTT. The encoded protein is CASSVVEVGVGANTEAFF.